This T cell receptor beta chain was identified in a study of blood T cells in healthy people across ages. The use of a sample-barcoded 5' primer and a J-beta primer mix characterized a second PCR of about 7 to 12 cycles. TCRdb passed the 5' RACE reads through MiXCR, listing each CDR3 protein once. The table shows around 800,000 distinct CDR3 sequences, with around 50% occurring only once. The germline CDR1 and CDR2 sequences are SNHLY and FYNNEI. The germline V and J ends were trimmed by 7 bases and 8 bases, with 14 bases remaining between them. The length of the CDR3 is 12 residues. This clonotype appeared a few times.

The source is a man older than 75 in good health. V usage is TRBV2 and J usage is TRBJ1-2; D ambiguous. The specimen was blood. In DNA form, the CDR3 reads TGTGCCAGCAATGAGGACGCTGGGGGCTACACCTTC. Translating gives CASNEDAGGYTF.